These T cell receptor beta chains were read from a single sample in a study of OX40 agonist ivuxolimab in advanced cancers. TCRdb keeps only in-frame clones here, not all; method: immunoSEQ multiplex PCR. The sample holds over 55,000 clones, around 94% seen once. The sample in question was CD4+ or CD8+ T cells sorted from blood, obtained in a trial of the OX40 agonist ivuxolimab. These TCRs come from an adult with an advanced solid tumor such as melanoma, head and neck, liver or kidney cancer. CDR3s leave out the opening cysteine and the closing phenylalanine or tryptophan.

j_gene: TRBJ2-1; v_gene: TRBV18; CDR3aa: ASSPFASGSYLSNEQF
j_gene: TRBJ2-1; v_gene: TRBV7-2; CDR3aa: ASSLVLGLAQYNEQF
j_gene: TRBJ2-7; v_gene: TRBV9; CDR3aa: ASSVGTVGYEQY
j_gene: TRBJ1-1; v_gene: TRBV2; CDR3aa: ASTPTDSKILNTEAF
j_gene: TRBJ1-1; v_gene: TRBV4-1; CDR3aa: ASSPGPAGPEAF
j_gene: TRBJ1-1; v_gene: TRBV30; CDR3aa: AWSVGTGGSGTEAF
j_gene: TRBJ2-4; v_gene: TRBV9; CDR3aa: ASSVEGRGDIQY
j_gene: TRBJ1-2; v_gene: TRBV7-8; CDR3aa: ASSLAIRGTNYGYT
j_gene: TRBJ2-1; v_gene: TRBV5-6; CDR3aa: ASSSWSHSSYNEQF
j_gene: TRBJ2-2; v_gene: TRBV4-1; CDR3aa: ASSQRTGNTGELF
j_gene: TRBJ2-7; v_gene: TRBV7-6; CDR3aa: ASSPHPGTGSGSLSYEQY
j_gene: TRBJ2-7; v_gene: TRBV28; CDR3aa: ASSPSGGGRLYEQY
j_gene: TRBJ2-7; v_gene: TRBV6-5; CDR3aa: ASSKDITYEQY
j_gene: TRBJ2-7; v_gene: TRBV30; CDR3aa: AWSQSYEQY
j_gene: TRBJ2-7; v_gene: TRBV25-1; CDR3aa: ATGPGLAYEQY
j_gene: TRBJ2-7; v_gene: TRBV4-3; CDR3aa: ASSQDSGSYEQY
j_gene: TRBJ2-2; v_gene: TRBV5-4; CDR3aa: ASSLVAAQANTGELF
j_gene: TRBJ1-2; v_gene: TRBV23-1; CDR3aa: ASSQSRGQILYGYT
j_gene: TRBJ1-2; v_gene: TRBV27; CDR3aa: ASSSLPNYGYT
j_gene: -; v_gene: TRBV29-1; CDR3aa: SVELGYEQY
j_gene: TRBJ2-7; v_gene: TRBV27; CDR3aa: ASSLSGGPFYEQY
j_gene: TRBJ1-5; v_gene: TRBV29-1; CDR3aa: SVSDPQGGQPQH
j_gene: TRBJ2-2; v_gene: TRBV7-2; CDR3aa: ASSFMGARTGELF
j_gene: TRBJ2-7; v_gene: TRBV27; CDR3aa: ASSFDRDRAGQEQY
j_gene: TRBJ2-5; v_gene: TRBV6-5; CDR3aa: ASSTSGRGETQY
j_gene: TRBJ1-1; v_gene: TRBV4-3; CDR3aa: ASSRTGGGETEAF
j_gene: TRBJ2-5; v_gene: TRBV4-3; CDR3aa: ASSQAGGLAETQY